The clone carrying this T cell receptor beta chain was found a few times. This record belongs to a study of regulatory T cells in long-lasting Graves disease. In germline, CDR1 is MNHNS, CDR2 SASEGT. CDR3 length: 15 amino acids. V was pared by 6 bases and J by 4 bases, with 8 bases of the junction left unmatched. Regarding time point: newly diagnosed GD, antithyroid drugs for less than 3 months. Extracted RNA from PBMCs served as the source of the TCR library. HTBI primers from iRepertoire and Arm-PCR of CDR3 regions yielded the TCR beta libraries. TCRdb re-analysed the multiplex PCR reads in MiXCR, keeping a single row per CDR3 protein. The profile shows hundreds of thousands of distinct CDR3 sequences, 16% of them singletons. This sample was also put to use in a study of T cells in Graves' hyperthyroidism and ophthalmopathy.

This specimen consisted of peripheral blood mononuclear cells (PBMCs), obtained at new diagnosis, from a patient treated with antithyroid drugs. The rearrangement joins TRBV6-1 to TRBJ2-3; 9 nucleotides agree with TRBD2. The sequence was obtained from a man aged 40-49 years with Graves disease. The CDR3 DNA reads as TGTGCCAGCAGGTGGGGAGCGGGGGGTCCAGATACGCAGTATTTT. This gives the protein CASRWGAGGPDTQYF.